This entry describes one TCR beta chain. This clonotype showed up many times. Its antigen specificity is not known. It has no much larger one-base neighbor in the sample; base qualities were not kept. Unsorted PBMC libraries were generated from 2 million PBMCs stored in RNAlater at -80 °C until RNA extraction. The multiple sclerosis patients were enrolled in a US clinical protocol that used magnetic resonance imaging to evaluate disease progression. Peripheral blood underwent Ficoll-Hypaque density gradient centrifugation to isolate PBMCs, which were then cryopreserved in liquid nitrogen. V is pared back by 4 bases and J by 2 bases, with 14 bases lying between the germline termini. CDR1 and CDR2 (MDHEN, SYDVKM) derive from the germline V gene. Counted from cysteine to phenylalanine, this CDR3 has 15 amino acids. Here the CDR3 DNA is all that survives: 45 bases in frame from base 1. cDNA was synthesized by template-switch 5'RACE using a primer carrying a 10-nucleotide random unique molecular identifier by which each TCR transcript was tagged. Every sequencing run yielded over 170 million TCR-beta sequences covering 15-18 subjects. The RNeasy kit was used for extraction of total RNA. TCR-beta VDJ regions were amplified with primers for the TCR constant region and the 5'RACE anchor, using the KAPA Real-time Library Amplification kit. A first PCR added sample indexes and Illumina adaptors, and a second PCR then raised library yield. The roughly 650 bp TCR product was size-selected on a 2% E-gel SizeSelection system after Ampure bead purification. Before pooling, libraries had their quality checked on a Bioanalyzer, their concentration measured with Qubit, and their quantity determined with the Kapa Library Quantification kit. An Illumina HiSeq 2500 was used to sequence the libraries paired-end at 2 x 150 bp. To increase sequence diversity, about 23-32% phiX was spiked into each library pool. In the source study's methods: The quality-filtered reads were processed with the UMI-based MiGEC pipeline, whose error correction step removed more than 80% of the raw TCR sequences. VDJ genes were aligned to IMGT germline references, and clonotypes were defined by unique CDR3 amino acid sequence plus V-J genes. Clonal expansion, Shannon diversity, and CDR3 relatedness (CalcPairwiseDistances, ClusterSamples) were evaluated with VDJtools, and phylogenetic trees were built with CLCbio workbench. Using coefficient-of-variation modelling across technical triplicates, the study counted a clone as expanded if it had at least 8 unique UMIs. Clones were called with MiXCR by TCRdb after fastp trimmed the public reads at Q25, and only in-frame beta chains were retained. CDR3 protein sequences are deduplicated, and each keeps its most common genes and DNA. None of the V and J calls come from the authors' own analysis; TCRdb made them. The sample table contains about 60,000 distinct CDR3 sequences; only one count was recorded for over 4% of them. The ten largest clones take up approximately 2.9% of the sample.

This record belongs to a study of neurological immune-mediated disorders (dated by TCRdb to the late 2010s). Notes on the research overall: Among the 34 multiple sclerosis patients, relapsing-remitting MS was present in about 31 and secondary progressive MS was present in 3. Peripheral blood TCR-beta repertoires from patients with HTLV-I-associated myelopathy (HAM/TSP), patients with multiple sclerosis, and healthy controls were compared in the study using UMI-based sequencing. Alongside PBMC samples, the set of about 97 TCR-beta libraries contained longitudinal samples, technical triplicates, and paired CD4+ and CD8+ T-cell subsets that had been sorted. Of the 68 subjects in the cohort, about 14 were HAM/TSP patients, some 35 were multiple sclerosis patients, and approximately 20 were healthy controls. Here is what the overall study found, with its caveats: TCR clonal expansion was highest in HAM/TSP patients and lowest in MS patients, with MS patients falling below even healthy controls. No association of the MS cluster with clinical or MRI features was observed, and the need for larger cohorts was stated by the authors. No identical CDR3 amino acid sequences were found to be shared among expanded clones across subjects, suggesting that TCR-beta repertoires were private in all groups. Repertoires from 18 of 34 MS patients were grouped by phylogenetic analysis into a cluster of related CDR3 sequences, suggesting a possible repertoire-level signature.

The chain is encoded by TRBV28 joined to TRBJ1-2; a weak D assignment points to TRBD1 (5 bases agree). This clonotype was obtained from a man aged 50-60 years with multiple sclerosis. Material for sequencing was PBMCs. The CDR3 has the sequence CASSSLMSGNYGYTF. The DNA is TGTGCCAGCAGTTCCCTCATGTCAGGGAACTATGGCTACACCTTC.